The rows below give T cell receptor beta chains drawn from one sample of a study of T cell responses to AZD1222 COVID-19 vaccine. This table comes from immunoSEQ multiplex PCR, and its TCRdb copy is limited to in-frame clones, with some not included. The repertoire holds about 140,000 clones, 85% to 95% seen once, with over 8% in the top ten. The sequences come from peripheral blood, collected on day 0 of AZD1222 vaccination. The receptors were gathered from an adult in good health. The CDR3 runs from the conserved cysteine through the conserved F or W. The D gene is left open where the match is weak. Some rows mark clone size as missing; the rest say once, few, many or name a class of expanded clone.

j_call: TRBJ1-1
clone_size: few
v_call: TRBV3-1/TRBV3-2
d_call: -
cdr3_aa: CASSQSAHTEAFF
cdr3_nt: TGTGCCAGCAGCCAATCAGCCCACACTGAAGCTTTCTTT

j_call: TRBJ1-2
clone_size: -
v_call: TRBV11-3
d_call: -
cdr3_aa: CASSQSDRFLPPGYGYTF
cdr3_nt: TGTGCCAGCAGCCAATCCGACAGGTTTCTTCCCCCGGGGTATGGCTACACCTTC

j_call: TRBJ1-6
clone_size: -
v_call: TRBV4-3
d_call: TRBD1
cdr3_aa: CASSQEGQINSPLHF
cdr3_nt: TGCGCCAGCAGCCAAGAGGGACAGATAAATTCACCCCTCCACTTT

j_call: TRBJ2-1
clone_size: -
v_call: TRBV11-2
d_call: TRBD1
cdr3_aa: CASSLDQDRALPWDEQFF
cdr3_nt: TGTGCCAGCAGCTTAGATCAGGACAGGGCCCTTCCATGGGATGAGCAGTTCTTC

j_call: TRBJ2-1
clone_size: -
v_call: TRBV9
d_call: -
cdr3_aa: CASSVVPVSSSYNEQFF
cdr3_nt: TGTGCCAGCAGCGTAGTCCCTGTCTCGAGCTCCTACAATGAGCAGTTCTTC

j_call: TRBJ1-1
clone_size: -
v_call: TRBV15
d_call: -
cdr3_aa: CATSKGHNTEAFF
cdr3_nt: TGTGCCACCAGCAAGGGACATAACACTGAAGCTTTCTTT

j_call: TRBJ1-1
clone_size: -
v_call: TRBV7-3
d_call: -
cdr3_aa: CASSRMGGKDTEAFF
cdr3_nt: TGTGCCAGCAGCCGGATGGGGGGGAAAGACACTGAAGCTTTCTTT

j_call: TRBJ2-7
clone_size: -
v_call: TRBV15
d_call: -
cdr3_aa: CATSQDRSSYEQYF
cdr3_nt: TGTGCCACCAGCCAGGACCGGAGCTCCTACGAGCAGTACTTC

j_call: TRBJ1-4
clone_size: -
v_call: TRBV19
d_call: TRBD1
cdr3_aa: CASSIQGAEKLFF
cdr3_nt: TGTGCCAGTAGTATACAGGGGGCTGAAAAACTGTTTTTT

j_call: TRBJ2-3
clone_size: -
v_call: TRBV5-1
d_call: -
cdr3_aa: CASSLGLNKGADTQYF
cdr3_nt: TGCGCCAGCAGCTTGGGGTTGAATAAGGGGGCAGATACGCAGTATTTT

j_call: TRBJ1-5
clone_size: -
v_call: TRBV10-3
d_call: -
cdr3_aa: CAITEGGSKPQHF
cdr3_nt: TGTGCCATCACGGAGGGGGGATCCAAGCCCCAGCATTTT

j_call: TRBJ2-2
clone_size: -
v_call: TRBV19
d_call: -
cdr3_aa: CASSLRSVFTGELFF
cdr3_nt: TGTGCCAGTAGTCTCCGGTCAGTGTTCACCGGGGAGCTGTTTTTT

j_call: TRBJ2-7
clone_size: once
v_call: TRBV9
d_call: -
cdr3_aa: CASSVTGTDYEQYF
cdr3_nt: TGTGCCAGCAGCGTAACCGGGACCGACTACGAGCAGTACTTC

j_call: TRBJ2-5
clone_size: -
v_call: TRBV3-1/TRBV3-2
d_call: TRBD2
cdr3_aa: CASSPRSGEGETQYF
cdr3_nt: TGTGCCAGCAGCCCTAGAAGCGGGGAGGGGGAGACCCAGTACTTC

j_call: TRBJ1-6
clone_size: -
v_call: TRBV3-1/TRBV3-2
d_call: -
cdr3_aa: CASSQGAGVSPLHF
cdr3_nt: TGTGCCAGCAGCCAAGGAGCGGGGGTTTCACCCCTCCACTTT

j_call: TRBJ2-2
clone_size: -
v_call: TRBV18
d_call: -
cdr3_aa: CASSPQVSENTGELFF
cdr3_nt: TGTGCCAGCTCACCCCAGGTATCCGAGAACACCGGGGAGCTGTTTTTT

j_call: TRBJ1-2
clone_size: -
v_call: TRBV19
d_call: -
cdr3_aa: CASSIRIPGPSGPYGYTF
cdr3_nt: TGTGCCAGTAGTATAAGGATCCCCGGCCCCTCCGGACCCTATGGCTACACCTTC

j_call: TRBJ2-7
clone_size: -
v_call: TRBV18
d_call: TRBD2
cdr3_aa: CASSPPGLLYEQYF
cdr3_nt: TGTGCCAGCTCACCACCGGGACTACTCTACGAGCAGTACTTC

j_call: TRBJ1-2
clone_size: once
v_call: TRBV10-3
d_call: -
cdr3_aa: CAISEYRSPHNYGYTF
cdr3_nt: TGTGCCATCAGTGAGTACAGGAGTCCCCATAACTATGGCTACACCTTC

j_call: TRBJ1-5
clone_size: -
v_call: TRBV7-9
d_call: TRBD1
cdr3_aa: CASSPTGGGQPQHF
cdr3_nt: TGTGCCAGCAGCCCAACAGGGGGCGGTCAGCCCCAGCATTTT

j_call: TRBJ1-4
clone_size: -
v_call: TRBV6-5
d_call: -
cdr3_aa: CASRQDAKLFF
cdr3_nt: TGTGCCAGCCGACAGGATGCAAAACTGTTTTTT

j_call: TRBJ1-5
clone_size: -
v_call: TRBV7-9
d_call: -
cdr3_aa: CASSFSGTGDSQPQHF
cdr3_nt: TGTGCCAGCAGCTTTTCTGGTACGGGTGATAGTCAGCCCCAGCATTTT

j_call: TRBJ2-2
clone_size: -
v_call: TRBV4-1
d_call: -
cdr3_aa: CASSRGRGYLDGELFF
cdr3_nt: TGCGCCAGCAGCCGGGGTAGGGGTTATTTGGACGGGGAGCTGTTTTTT

j_call: TRBJ1-1
clone_size: -
v_call: TRBV11-2
d_call: TRBD1
cdr3_aa: CASSRSRGDTEAFF
cdr3_nt: TGTGCCAGCAGCCGTTCCAGGGGGGACACTGAAGCTTTCTTT

j_call: TRBJ1-2
clone_size: -
v_call: TRBV6-5
d_call: -
cdr3_aa: CASSYSQDSNYGYTF
cdr3_nt: TGTGCCAGCAGTTACTCACAAGACAGCAACTATGGCTACACCTTC

j_call: TRBJ1-2
clone_size: -
v_call: TRBV4-3
d_call: -
cdr3_aa: CASSAALRAGDYGYTF
cdr3_nt: TGCGCCAGCAGCGCTGCTTTAAGGGCGGGGGACTATGGCTACACCTTC

j_call: TRBJ2-5
clone_size: -
v_call: TRBV18
d_call: TRBD1
cdr3_aa: CASSPLPGQGKQETQYF
cdr3_nt: TGTGCCAGCTCACCACTCCCGGGACAGGGGAAACAAGAGACCCAGTACTTC

j_call: TRBJ2-3
clone_size: -
v_call: TRBV24-1
d_call: -
cdr3_aa: CATSDSGVSTDTQYF
cdr3_nt: TGTGCCACCAGTGATTCAGGAGTATCCACAGATACGCAGTATTTT

j_call: TRBJ1-5
clone_size: few
v_call: TRBV5-4
d_call: -
cdr3_aa: CASSFDGGPQPQHF
cdr3_nt: TGTGCCAGCAGCTTCGATGGGGGCCCCCAGCCCCAGCATTTT

j_call: TRBJ1-6
clone_size: -
v_call: TRBV28
d_call: -
cdr3_aa: CASSSMDEGQHNSPLHF
cdr3_nt: TGTGCCAGCAGTTCCATGGATGAAGGCCAACACAATTCACCCCTCCACTTT

j_call: TRBJ2-7
clone_size: -
v_call: TRBV4-2
d_call: TRBD2
cdr3_aa: CASSLSGGGAARDEQYF
cdr3_nt: TGTGCCAGCAGCCTATCTGGGGGGGGAGCGGCGAGGGACGAGCAGTACTTC

j_call: TRBJ1-6
clone_size: -
v_call: TRBV5-1
d_call: -
cdr3_aa: CASSLGDNNSPLHF
cdr3_nt: TGCGCCAGCAGCTTAGGGGACAATAATTCACCCCTCCACTTT

j_call: TRBJ1-5
clone_size: -
v_call: TRBV4-1
d_call: -
cdr3_aa: CASSQDGGPNQPQHF
cdr3_nt: TGCGCCAGCAGCCAAGACGGGGGCCCCAATCAGCCCCAGCATTTT

j_call: TRBJ1-2
clone_size: -
v_call: TRBV28
d_call: -
cdr3_aa: CASSFGGSADGYTF
cdr3_nt: TGTGCCAGCAGTTTCGGGGGTTCGGCGGATGGCTACACCTTC

j_call: TRBJ1-1
clone_size: -
v_call: TRBV19
d_call: -
cdr3_aa: CASSRAGGAFF
cdr3_nt: TGTGCCAGTAGTCGAGCAGGCGGAGCTTTCTTT

j_call: TRBJ2-2
clone_size: -
v_call: TRBV10-3
d_call: -
cdr3_aa: CAIGGVGELFF
cdr3_nt: TGTGCCATCGGGGGTGTCGGGGAGCTGTTTTTT

j_call: TRBJ2-5
clone_size: -
v_call: TRBV14
d_call: -
cdr3_aa: CASSQDGAGAETQYF
cdr3_nt: TGTGCCAGCAGCCAAGACGGAGCGGGCGCCGAGACCCAGTACTTC

j_call: TRBJ1-1
clone_size: once
v_call: TRBV6-5
d_call: -
cdr3_aa: CASFLGVNTEAFF
cdr3_nt: TGTGCCAGCTTCTTAGGGGTAAACACTGAAGCTTTCTTT

j_call: TRBJ1-2
clone_size: -
v_call: TRBV28
d_call: TRBD1
cdr3_aa: CASRTQQGAFNYGYTF
cdr3_nt: TGTGCCAGCAGGACCCAACAGGGGGCCTTTAACTATGGCTACACCTTC

j_call: TRBJ2-2
clone_size: -
v_call: TRBV2
d_call: -
cdr3_aa: CASRARQNTGELFF
cdr3_nt: TGTGCCAGCCGTGCGAGACAGAACACCGGGGAGCTGTTTTTT

j_call: TRBJ1-1
clone_size: -
v_call: TRBV6-6
d_call: -
cdr3_aa: CATVWSTEAFF
cdr3_nt: TGTGCCACTGTATGGAGCACTGAAGCTTTCTTT

j_call: TRBJ1-2
clone_size: -
v_call: TRBV30
d_call: -
cdr3_aa: CAWSPDPNYGYTF
cdr3_nt: TGTGCCTGGAGTCCGGATCCGAACTATGGCTACACCTTC

j_call: TRBJ1-2
clone_size: -
v_call: TRBV7-9
d_call: TRBD1
cdr3_aa: CASSIQGQDVWGYTF
cdr3_nt: TGTGCCAGCAGCATCCAAGGACAGGACGTTTGGGGCTACACCTTC

j_call: TRBJ2-7
clone_size: -
v_call: TRBV4-2
d_call: TRBD2
cdr3_aa: CASSQDGTSGSYEQYF
cdr3_nt: TGTGCCAGCAGCCAAGATGGGACTAGCGGCTCCTACGAGCAGTACTTC

j_call: TRBJ2-5
clone_size: -
v_call: TRBV12-5
d_call: -
cdr3_aa: CASGLDIAWEQGETQYF
cdr3_nt: TGTGCTAGTGGTTTGGACATCGCCTGGGAACAGGGAGAGACCCAGTACTTC

j_call: TRBJ1-1
clone_size: -
v_call: TRBV19
d_call: -
cdr3_aa: CASSLPNTEAFF
cdr3_nt: TGTGCCAGTAGTTTGCCGAACACTGAAGCTTTCTTT

j_call: TRBJ2-3
clone_size: -
v_call: TRBV6-5
d_call: TRBD1
cdr3_aa: CASSYLGTGGYTQYF
cdr3_nt: TGTGCCAGCAGTTATCTTGGGACAGGGGGCTATACGCAGTATTTT

j_call: TRBJ1-6
clone_size: -
v_call: TRBV7-9
d_call: -
cdr3_aa: CASSLGPGGHYSPLHF
cdr3_nt: TGTGCCAGCAGCTTAGGACCGGGGGGGCACTATTCACCCCTCCACTTT

j_call: TRBJ1-1
clone_size: -
v_call: TRBV4-3
d_call: -
cdr3_aa: CASSQYQGNTEAFF
cdr3_nt: TGCGCCAGCAGCCAGTACCAGGGGAACACTGAAGCTTTCTTT

j_call: TRBJ1-2
clone_size: -
v_call: TRBV11-2
d_call: -
cdr3_aa: CASSLHSTSYYTF
cdr3_nt: TGTGCCAGCAGCCTCCACTCCACAAGCTACTACACCTTC

j_call: TRBJ1-4
clone_size: -
v_call: TRBV28
d_call: -
cdr3_aa: CASSLYQNEKLFF
cdr3_nt: TGTGCCAGCAGTTTATATCAGAACGAAAAACTGTTTTTT

j_call: TRBJ2-3
clone_size: -
v_call: TRBV2
d_call: -
cdr3_aa: CASSDDGTDTQYF
cdr3_nt: TGTGCCAGCAGTGACGACGGCACAGATACGCAGTATTTT

j_call: TRBJ2-3
clone_size: -
v_call: TRBV30
d_call: -
cdr3_aa: CAWNVRAGDTQYF
cdr3_nt: TGTGCCTGGAACGTTAGGGCCGGAGATACGCAGTATTTT

j_call: TRBJ2-7
clone_size: -
v_call: TRBV12-3/TRBV12-4
d_call: TRBD2
cdr3_aa: CASSPREVHEQYF
cdr3_nt: TGTGCCAGCAGCCCACGGGAGGTCCACGAGCAGTACTTC

j_call: TRBJ1-5
clone_size: -
v_call: TRBV4-1
d_call: -
cdr3_aa: CASSHGFQPQHF
cdr3_nt: TGCGCCAGCAGCCACGGATTCCAGCCCCAGCATTTT

j_call: TRBJ2-5
clone_size: -
v_call: TRBV9
d_call: -
cdr3_aa: CASSVGGYGGTQYF
cdr3_nt: TGTGCCAGCAGCGTAGGAGGATATGGGGGGACCCAGTACTTC

j_call: TRBJ1-1
clone_size: -
v_call: TRBV7-9
d_call: -
cdr3_aa: CASSLVRNTEAFF
cdr3_nt: TGTGCCAGCAGCTTAGTTAGGAACACTGAAGCTTTCTTT

j_call: TRBJ2-1
clone_size: -
v_call: TRBV7-9
d_call: -
cdr3_aa: CASSSPTGVEQFF
cdr3_nt: TGTGCCAGCAGCTCCCCAACCGGGGTTGAGCAGTTCTTC

j_call: TRBJ1-1
clone_size: -
v_call: TRBV10-3
d_call: TRBD1
cdr3_aa: CASRGGNTEAFF
cdr3_nt: TGTGCCTCCAGGGGGGGTAACACTGAAGCTTTCTTT

j_call: TRBJ2-1
clone_size: -
v_call: TRBV19
d_call: TRBD1
cdr3_aa: CASSLGDRPYNEQFF
cdr3_nt: TGTGCCAGTAGTCTCGGGGACAGACCCTACAATGAGCAGTTCTTC